What follows are 27 T cell receptor beta chains derived from one specimen sequenced in a study of T cell responses to AZD1222 COVID-19 vaccine. TCRdb's copy holds only in-frame clones and misses some; the assay was immunoSEQ multiplex PCR. The sample has more than 95,000 clones, about 80% seen once. The sample was peripheral blood, taken on day 0 of AZD1222 vaccination. The receptor source for this set is an adult in good health.

The chain recombines TRBV5-1 with TRBJ1-2, with 10 bases that match TRBD1. With V trimmed by 4 bases and J by 4 bases, 4 bases remained unmatched. Germline CDR1 SGHRS, CDR2 YFSETQ. This CDR3 contains 14 residues. CDR3 loop: CASSSRQGAYGYTF. CDR3 bases: TGCGCCAGCAGCAGCCGACAGGGGGCCTATGGCTACACCTTC.

The chain has TRBV9 and TRBJ1-3; D call uncertain. V was pared by 0 bases and J by 6 bases, with 13 bases between. Germline lookup yields CDR1 SGDLS and CDR2 YYNGEE. The CDR3 contains 15 residues. Here the CDR3 DNA reads TGTGCCAGCAGCGTAGAACCCGGGGTGAAAAACACCATATATTTT. Translating gives CASSVEPGVKNTIYF. The whole variable domain, remainder taken from reference TRBV9 and TRBJ1-3, is DSGVTQTPKHLITATGQRVTLRCSPRSGDLSVYWYQQSLDQGLQFLIQYYNGEERAKGNILERFSAQQFPDLHSELNLSSLELGDSALYFCASSVEPGVKNTIYFGEGSWLTVV.

The chain recombines TRBV23-1 with TRBJ2-3; 12 bases match TRBD2. TRBV23-1 qualifies as an ORF whose function is uncertain. V shed 4 bases, J shed 6 bases, and the junction held 11 bases outside the gene matches. This CDR3 contains 17 residues. The CDR3 region is CASSRSGLAGRVDTQYF. CDR3 DNA: TGCGCCAGCAGTCGCAGCGGACTAGCGGGGAGGGTCGATACGCAGTATTTT.

The J gene is TRBJ1-2, the V gene TRBV2; D gene unclear. The CDR3 extends over 14 amino acids. CDR1 is SNHLY, CDR2 FYNNEI, per germline. V lost 6 bases and J 0 bases, leaving 11 bases between the germline ends. The CDR3 sequence is CASRAHGANYGYTF. CDR3 nucleotide sequence: TGTGCCAGCAGGGCCCACGGGGCTAACTATGGCTACACCTTC. The full variable domain, rest sourced from reference TRBV2 and TRBJ1-2, is EPEVTQTPSHQVTQMGQEVILRCVPISNHLYFYWYRQILGQKVEFLVSFYNNEISEKSEIFDDQFSVERPDGSNFTLKIRSTKLEDSAMYFCASRAHGANYGYTFGSGTRLTVV.

Only one count was recorded for this clone. V is TRBV7-9 and J is TRBJ2-1, with a weak D call TRBD2 (5 bases). V lost 5 bases and J 0 bases, leaving 8 bases between the germline ends. The CDR3 has 14 amino acids. The germline CDR1 and CDR2 sequences are SEHNR and FQNEAQ (reference sequence). The CDR3 nucleotides are TGTGCCAGCAGCCCGGGGAGCTCCTACAATGAGCAGTTCTTC. Translated: CASSPGSSYNEQFF.

The chain carries TRBV3-1 (or the pseudogene TRBV3-2) and TRBJ1-2, with TRBD1 matching over 8 bases. This CDR3 comprises 17 residues. Germline V gene sequence: CDR1 LGHDT, CDR2 YNNKEL (reference sequence). After removal of 0 bases from V and 5 bases from J, the junction contained 11 bases not matched to a gene. The CDR3 spells CASSQDRWGTGGYGYTF. DNA of the CDR3: TGTGCCAGCAGCCAAGATCGGTGGGGGACAGGAGGGTATGGCTACACCTTC.

The CDR3 DNA reads as TGTGCCAGCAGCCCCAGGGCATCCTCCTACAATGAGCAGTTCTTC. It yields the protein CASSPRASSYNEQFF. The chain joins TRBV6-6 to TRBJ2-1, with a weak D call TRBD1 (5 bases). This CDR3 comprises 15 residues. The ends were cut back, 6 bases at V and 0 bases at J, with 12 bases in the middle. Germline loops: CDR1 MNHNY, CDR2 SVGAGI (reference sequence).

The chain couples TRBV21-1 to TRBJ1-1; the table names TRBD1, a call not compared with the DNA. TRBV21-1 is flagged as a pseudogene. This CDR3 region has 16 residues. CDR3 bases: TGTGCCAGCGGCTTGTTCAGGGGGCGACCCTACACTGAAGCTTTCTTT. The encoded protein is CASGLFRGRPYTEAFF.

This sequence joins TRBV2 and TRBJ1-1, with TRBD1 matching 10 bases. The CDR3 runs 12 residues. Trimming took 6 bases from V and 7 from J; bases not matched to a gene: 2. Germline V gene data show CDR1 as SNHLY and CDR2 as FYNNEI. The CDR3 bases are TGTGCCAGCAGGGGACAGGGGCGTGAAGCTTTCTTT. It translates to CASRGQGREAFF.

V usage is TRBV6-2 or TRBV6-3 and J usage is TRBJ1-2, with D hard to call. This CDR3 contains 14 residues. V shed 2 bases and J shed 2 bases, with 9 bases lying between them. Germline-derived CDR1 and CDR2 are MNHEY and SVGEGT. The CDR3 DNA sequence: TGTGCCAGCAGTTACGGGAGGTGGAACTATGGCTACACCTTC. Amino acid sequence: CASSYGRWNYGYTF.

This chain joins TRBV4-2 and TRBJ2-2; D might be TRBD1 (5 bases). The V end lost 4 bases, the J end lost 5 bases, and 14 bases lay between the germline ends. This CDR3 region has 15 residues. Looked up from germline, CDR1 is LGHNA and CDR2 is YNFKEQ. CDR3 in amino acids: CASSLLTGPTGELFF. The CDR3 nucleotides read TGTGCCAGCAGCCTGCTAACAGGACCTACCGGGGAGCTGTTTTTT.

CDR3 residues: CASSQGPKPAFF. The CDR3 nucleotides read TGTGCCAGCAGTCAGGGCCCAAAACCCGCTTTCTTT. The chain couples TRBV6-5 to TRBJ1-1; possible D gene TRBD1, 5 bases. Trimming cost V 5 bases and J 11 bases, with 15 bases left between them. Germline assignment: CDR1 MNHEY and CDR2 SVGAGI. The CDR3 consists of 12 residues.

This clone was seen once. The chain recombines TRBV5-6 with TRBJ2-7; D not certain. The ends were cut back, 1 base at V and 6 bases at J, with 5 bases in the middle. CDR3 size: 11 residues. Germline V lookup: CDR1 SGHDT, CDR2 YYEEEE. CDR3 nucleotide sequence: TGTGCCAGCAGCTTGTTCGGCGAGCAGTACTTC. It codes for CASSLFGEQYF. Full variable domain (missing parts from reference TRBV5-6 and TRBJ2-7): DAGVTQSPTHLIKTRGQQVTLRCSPKSGHDTVSWYQQALGQGPQFIFQYYEEEERQRGNFPDRFSGHQFPNYSSELNVNALLLGDSALYLCASSLFGEQYFGPGTRLTVT.

This chain joins TRBV19 and TRBJ1-5; 8 nucleotides line up with TRBD1. J was trimmed by 2 bases and V by 1 base; bases with no gene match: 4. This CDR3 has 16 amino acids. From germline, CDR1 is LNHDA and CDR2 SQIVND (reference sequence). The CDR3 spells CASSIGTGSGNQPQHF. DNA for the CDR3: TGTGCCAGTAGTATAGGGACAGGGTCCGGCAATCAGCCCCAGCATTTT.

The chain links TRBV7-9 to TRBJ2-1, with TRBD2 identical over 7 bases. Germline V gene data show CDR1 as SEHNR and CDR2 as FQNEAQ (reference sequence). The J segment lost 3 bases and the V segment lost 2 bases, leaving 16 bases of the junction unmatched. This CDR3 has 19 amino acids. The CDR3 region has the DNA TGTGCCAGCAGCTTATCCTTCGGCGGCGGGGGAGATTACTACAATGAGCAGTTCTTC. Encoded protein: CASSLSFGGGGDYYNEQFF.

The chain couples TRBV7-2 to TRBJ2-7; a weak D match, TRBD1 (6 bases). Trimming removed 5 bases at V and 1 base at J, with 12 bases between. CDR3 length: 14 amino acids. The germline gives CDR1 SGHTA, CDR2 FQGNSA. CDR3 protein: CASSPNRVSYEQYF. The CDR3 coding sequence is TGTGCCAGCAGCCCAAACAGGGTTTCCTACGAGCAGTACTTC.

CDR3 coding DNA: TGTGCCAGCAGCCTCGGACAGATCTATGGCTACACCTTC. This sequence encodes CASSLGQIYGYTF. The chain carries TRBV28 and TRBJ1-2; maybe TRBD1 (6 bases). Trimming shortened V by 6 bases and J by 4 bases, and 12 bases separated the two germline ends. Germline V CDR1 and CDR2: MDHEN, SYDVKM. This CDR3 has 13 amino acids.

The chain recombines TRBV19 with TRBJ2-3, with no clear D. The germline V and J ends were trimmed by 5 bases and 11 bases, with 23 bases remaining between them. The V gene's germline CDR1 is LNHDA and CDR2 SQIVND (reference sequence). The CDR3 has 15 amino acids. The CDR3 protein is CASSQRPSGPARQYF. The CDR3, as DNA: TGTGCCAGTAGTCAGCGTCCTTCCGGTCCGGCGAGGCAGTATTTT.

The chain carries TRBV3-1 (or the pseudogene TRBV3-2) and TRBJ1-1; D perhaps matches TRBD1 (6 bases). Germline loops: CDR1 LGHDT, CDR2 YNNKEL (reference sequence). Trimming removed 7 bases at V and 4 bases at J, with 16 bases between. The CDR3 length is 14 residues. Here the CDR3 reads CASTPAAGATEAFF. The DNA of the CDR3 is TGTGCCAGCACCCCGGCTGCAGGGGCCACTGAAGCTTTCTTT.

This chain joins TRBV4-1 and TRBJ1-2; tentatively, D is TRBD1 (6 bases). The CDR3 contains 17 residues. The germline CDR1 and CDR2 sequences are MGHRA and YSYEKL. The V and J ends lost 2 bases and 4 bases respectively, with 20 bases between them. CDR3 loop: CASSQLASLDRAYGYTF. Written as DNA, the CDR3 is TGCGCCAGCAGCCAACTCGCTTCTTTGGACAGAGCCTATGGCTACACCTTC.

This clone is medium-sized. The V call is TRBV7-6, the J call TRBJ2-7; no clear D gene. This CDR3 is built from 13 residues. CDR1 SGHVS and CDR2 FNYEAQ come from the germline V gene. V was trimmed by 5 bases and J by 3 bases, leaving 11 bases between them. CDR3 region: CASSIGPNYEQYF. As DNA, the CDR3 is TGTGCCAGCAGCATTGGACCGAACTACGAGCAGTACTTC.

The CDR3 nucleotides are TGCAGCGTCGCTATCACAGGTTCAGGCTACACCTTC. Translated, it gives CSVAITGSGYTF. This chain connects TRBV29-1 to TRBJ1-2; tentatively, D is TRBD1 (5 bases). The length of the CDR3 is 12 residues. The germline CDR1 and CDR2 sequences are SQVTM and ANQGSEA. Between the trimmed V and J ends, which lost 6 bases and 8 bases, there was a span of 16 bases.

In this sample, this clone turned up a few times. The chain carries TRBV6-5 and TRBJ2-7; D might be TRBD1 (6 bases). Germline assignment: CDR1 MNHEY and CDR2 SVGAGI. The length of the CDR3 is 12 residues. The V end was cut by 5 bases, the J end by 5 bases, with 10 bases between. The CDR3 nucleotides are TGTGCCAGCAGTCTCAGGGGCGACGAGCAGTACTTC. Amino acid sequence: CASSLRGDEQYF.

The genes are TRBV7-8 and TRBJ2-1, with a possible D match to TRBD2 (7 bases). Germline loops: CDR1 SGHVS, CDR2 FQNEAQ. V was pared by 5 bases and J by 2 bases, with 13 bases between. The CDR3 is 15 amino acids. CDR3 nucleotides: TGTGCCAGCAGCCTGAGGGGGGGTGCCTACAATGAGCAGTTCTTC. This codes for CASSLRGGAYNEQFF.

CDR3 DNA sequence: TGTGCCTGGAGTGAAATAGGTGAAGAGACCCAGTACTTC. It translates to CAWSEIGEETQYF. The chain couples TRBV30 to TRBJ2-5, with D uncertain. Germline-derived CDR1 and CDR2 are GTSNPN and SVGIG (reference sequence). This CDR3 has 13 residues. The ends were cut back, 1 base at V and 3 bases at J, with 9 bases in the middle.

As to this clone: Other DNA variants within this sample encode the same CDR3. The chain links TRBV10-3 to TRBJ2-7; D gene unclear. Looked up from germline, CDR1 is ENHRY and CDR2 is SYGVKD. The V and J ends lost 8 bases and 3 bases respectively, with 8 bases between them. The CDR3 is 11 amino acids. CDR3 DNA: TGTGCCATCTCAGAAGGCTACGAGCAGTACTTC. Translated, it gives CAISEGYEQYF.

The chain uses TRBV7-2 and TRBJ1-5; D is undetermined. The CDR3 has 13 amino acids. The V gene lost 2 bases and the J gene lost 6 bases, with 8 bases spanning the gap. Germline V gene data show CDR1 as SGHTA and CDR2 as FQGNSA. CDR3 sequence reads: CASSLRWSQPQHF. CDR3 nucleotide sequence: TGTGCCAGCAGCTTAAGGTGGAGTCAGCCCCAGCATTTT.